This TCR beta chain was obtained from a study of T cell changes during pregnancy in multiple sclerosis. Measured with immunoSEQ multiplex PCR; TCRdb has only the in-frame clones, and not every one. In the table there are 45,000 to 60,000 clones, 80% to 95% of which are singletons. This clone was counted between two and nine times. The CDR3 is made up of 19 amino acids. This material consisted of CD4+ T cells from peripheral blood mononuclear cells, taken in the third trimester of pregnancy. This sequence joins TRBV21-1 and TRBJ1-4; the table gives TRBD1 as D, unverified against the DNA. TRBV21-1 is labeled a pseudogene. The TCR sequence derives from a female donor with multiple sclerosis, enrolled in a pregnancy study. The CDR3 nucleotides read TGTGCCAGCAGCTACGATCTCGGCGCAGGGGTGGCAACTAATGAAAAACTGTTTTTT. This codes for CASSYDLGAGVATNEKLFF.